These 10 T cell receptor beta chains came from one sample sequenced in a study of cytomegalovirus exposure and HLA in healthy donors. In the PCR, 60 Vbeta and 13 Jbeta primers were used. Measured with immunoSEQ multiplex PCR; TCRdb has only the in-frame clones, and not every one. The sample holds more than 140,000 clones, about 64% seen once. Sequencing was carried out using PBMCs. These receptor sequences come from a woman aged 25-40 years in good health and CMV-seropositive.

The rearrangement joins TRBV10-1 to TRBJ1-1, with D maybe TRBD1 (5 bases). CDR1 is WNHNN, CDR2 SYGVQD, per germline (reference sequence). CDR3 length: 15 amino acids. Trimming took off 3 bases at V and 2 bases at J, with 13 bases between the two ends. CDR3 sequence reads: CASSDGTSGNTEAFF. In DNA, the CDR3 is TGCGCCAGCAGTGACGGGACTTCGGGAAACACTGAAGCTTTCTTT.

The V call is TRBV6-6, the J call TRBJ1-6; the D gene is possibly TRBD1 (5 bases). The CDR3 extends over 16 amino acids. V dropped 7 bases and J dropped 5 bases, with 18 bases sitting between them. Germline CDR1 reads MNHNY; CDR2 reads SVGAGI (reference sequence). CDR3 in DNA: TGTGCCAGCACGTTAGTGGGCGGGACGGATAATTCACCCCTCCACTTT. This codes for CASTLVGGTDNSPLHF.

This clone was seen only a few times. The V and J genes are TRBV11-2 and TRBJ1-1, with D perhaps TRBD1 (6 bases). Germline values: CDR1 SGHAT, CDR2 FQNNGV. Between the trimmed V and J ends, which lost 8 bases and 8 bases, there was a span of 12 bases. This CDR3 comprises 11 residues. Written as DNA, the CDR3 is TGTGCCAGCGGGGGCGGGGGGGAAGCTTTCTTT. Amino acids: CASGGGGEAFF.

This clone was counted once. This sequence joins TRBV9 and TRBJ2-5; D remains ambiguous. Germline V CDR1 and CDR2: SGDLS, YYNGEE. V lost 0 bases to trimming and J lost 3 bases, with 6 bases between them. CDR3 length: 13 residues. DNA for the CDR3: TGTGCCAGCAGCGTAGGGGCAGAAGAGACCCAGTACTTC. It yields the protein CASSVGAEETQYF.

As to this clone: A junction end diverges from the germline sequence, so it may reflect a read error. The chain combines TRBV5-1 with TRBJ2-7, with D perhaps matching TRBD2 (5 bases). Germline lookup yields CDR1 SGHRS and CDR2 YFSETQ. This CDR3 contains 15 residues. The CDR3 loop is CASSLVGGRSYEQYF. CDR3 coding DNA: TGCGCCAGCAGCTTGGTAGGTGGGAGATCCTACGAGCAGTATTTC. The full variable domain, rest sourced from reference TRBV5-1 and TRBJ2-7, is KAGVTQTPRYLIKTRGQQVTLSCSPISGHRSVSWYQQTPGQGLQFLFEYFSETQRNKGNFPGRFSGRQFSNSRSEMNVSTLELGDSALYLCASSLVGGRSYEQYFGPGTRLTVT.

This clone has just a few counts. The chain employs TRBV5-4 and TRBJ1-2; a weak D match, TRBD1 (5 bases). The CDR3 is made up of 13 amino acids. V lost 3 bases and J 4 bases, leaving 10 bases between the germline ends. Germline V gene lookup returns CDR1 SGHNT and CDR2 YYREEE (reference sequence). The CDR3 sequence is CASSSGQVYGYTF. The CDR3 bases are TGTGCCAGCAGCTCCGGACAAGTCTATGGCTACACCTTC. Complete variable domain (other parts from reference TRBV5-4 and TRBJ1-2): ETGVTQSPTHLIKTRGQQVTLRCSSQSGHNTVSWYQQALGQGPQFIFQYYREEENGRGNFPPRFSGLQFPNYSSELNVNALELDDSALYLCASSSGQVYGYTFGSGTRLTVV.

At least ten counts were recorded for this clone. V usage is TRBV2 and J usage is TRBJ2-5, with 8 bases aligning to TRBD1. The CDR3 is made up of 12 amino acids. V lost 10 bases and J lost 4; bases outside the gene matches: 5. Germline CDR1 is SNHLY and CDR2 is FYNNEI. CDR3 sequence reads: CAMTGTGETQYF. DNA for the CDR3: TGTGCCATGACAGGGACAGGAGAGACCCAGTACTTC.

In DNA form, the CDR3 reads TGTGCCAGCAGTGCCTGGGACTGGGGCACGGTGCAGTACTTC. Translating gives CASSAWDWGTVQYF. The chain is built from TRBV25-1 and TRBJ2-5, with D perhaps TRBD2 (6 bases). Trimming removed 4 bases at V and 11 bases at J, with 20 bases between. Germline V gene sequence: CDR1 MGHDK, CDR2 SYGVNS. The CDR3 covers 14 residues.

The chain combines TRBV5-5 with TRBJ1-1; no clear D. The germline V gene has CDR1 SGHKS and CDR2 YYEKEE (reference sequence). This CDR3 contains 13 residues. Trimming removed 0 bases at V and 6 bases at J, with 9 bases between. The CDR3 coding sequence is TGTGCCAGCAGCTTGGCGGGGAGGGCTGAAGCTTTCTTT. It yields the protein CASSLAGRAEAFF.

This clone has only a few counts. This chain connects TRBV11-3 to TRBJ2-1, with 9 bases lining up with TRBD1. This CDR3 is 15 amino acids long. Per the germline V gene, CDR1 is SGHNT and CDR2 is YENEEA. The V and J ends lost 4 bases and 7 bases, in that order; junction bases with no gene match: 8. CDR3 amino acids: CASSSSGQGFNEQFF. In DNA, the CDR3 is TGTGCCAGCAGCTCATCAGGACAGGGGTTTAATGAGCAGTTCTTC. Variable domain in full (rest from reference TRBV11-3 and TRBJ2-1): EAGVVQSPRYKIIEKKQPVAFWCNPISGHNTLYWYLQNLGQGPELLIRYENEEAVDDSQLPKDRFSAERLKGVDSTLKIQPAELGDSAVYLCASSSSGQGFNEQFFGPGTRLTVL.